What follows are 30 T cell receptor beta chains derived from one specimen sequenced in a study of T and B cells in COVID-19 patients. From blood, about 230-500 ng of genomic DNA served as TRB template. BIOMED2 TRB-A/B primer pools were used in multiplex TRB PCR. TCRdb re-called the multiplex PCR reads with MiXCR, one entry per CDR3 protein. The data contain approximately 16,000 distinct CDR3 sequences, around 30% of them singletons. The sample comprised blood. All receptors derive from a human donor who had recovered from COVID-19.

The rearrangement joins TRBV2 to TRBJ1-2; 9 bases are shared with TRBD1. Trimming cost V 5 bases and J 5 bases; bases outside gene matches: 12. This CDR3 is built from 16 residues. Per the germline V gene, CDR1 is SNHLY and CDR2 is FYNNEI. DNA of the CDR3: TGTGCCAGCAGTAGGTCACAGGGGGCGGACCTATATGGCTACACCTTC. It encodes CASSRSQGADLYGYTF.

The chain links TRBV18 to TRBJ2-7; D possibly corresponds to TRBD2 (6 bases). The CDR3 has 15 residues. V gave up 5 bases and J gave up 2 bases, with 16 bases separating them. CDR1 and CDR2 (germline): KGHSH, LQKENI. Here the CDR3 reads CASSSPGRGAYEQYF. The CDR3 region has the DNA TGTGCCAGCTCATCCCCCGGGAGAGGCGCCTACGAGCAGTACTTC.

This clonotype was seen more than once but under ten times. The rearrangement links TRBV12-3 or TRBV12-4 to TRBJ1-3, with a possible D match to TRBD1 (6 bases). This CDR3 spans 13 amino acids. With 11 bases removed from V and 4 bases from J, the gap between germline ends came to 15 bases. CDR3 DNA sequence: TGTGCCGGAACGCAGGGGCCCGGAAACACCATATATTTT. Translation gives CAGTQGPGNTIYF.

As to this clonotype: The junction differs from germline at one of its ends, possibly a read error. The J gene is TRBJ2-3, the V gene TRBV6-2 or TRBV6-3; a possible D gene is TRBD2 (5 bases). The CDR3 contains 13 residues. Germline V lookup: CDR1 MNHEY, CDR2 SVGEGT. The CDR3 protein is CASSISSTDTQCF. CDR3 bases: TGTGCCAGCAGTATATCTAGCACAGATACGCAGTGTTTT.

Judged by abundance, this clonotype is medium-sized. V is TRBV6-5 and J is TRBJ2-7, with D perhaps TRBD1 (6 bases). The germline V and J ends were trimmed by 2 bases and 6 bases, with 20 bases remaining between them. CDR1 is MNHEY, CDR2 SVGAGI, per germline. The CDR3 runs to 16 residues. CDR3: CASSYVTPNRVGEQYF. The CDR3 DNA follows: TGTGCCAGCAGTTACGTCACCCCGAACAGGGTAGGCGAGCAGTACTTC.

In its sample, this clonotype ranks as medium-sized. The chain carries TRBV29-1 and TRBJ2-1; tentative D call: TRBD1 (5 bases). Germline CDR1 reads SQVTM; CDR2 reads ANQGSEA. V lost 8 bases and J lost 7, with 18 bases in between. The CDR3 consists of 13 residues. The CDR3 DNA reads as TGCAGCCCCTCTTGGGGCGCCGGGAATGAGCAGTTCTTC. This encodes CSPSWGAGNEQFF.

The V and J genes are TRBV5-1 and TRBJ2-2; D unresolved. The V end lost 0 bases, the J end lost 1 base, and 10 bases lay between the germline ends. Germline V lookup: CDR1 SGHRS, CDR2 YFSETQ. This CDR3 is built from 16 residues. CDR3 in amino acids: CASSLAPAGNTGELFF. As DNA, the CDR3 is TGCGCCAGCAGCTTGGCCCCGGCCGGGAACACCGGGGAGCTGTTTTTT.

CDR3: CASSPPSYEQYF. The CDR3 DNA is TGTGCCAGCAGCCCCCCCTCATACGAGCAGTACTTC. This chain connects TRBV7-2 to TRBJ2-7; unclear D gene. V gave up 5 bases and J gave up 4 bases, with 9 bases separating them. The germline V gene encodes CDR1 SGHTA and CDR2 FQGNSA. The CDR3 has 12 amino acids.

This rearrangement joins TRBV6-2 or TRBV6-3 to TRBJ1-5, with D unresolved. Germline-derived CDR1 and CDR2 are MNHEY and SVGEGT. This CDR3 is 13 amino acids long. V was cut by 2 bases and J by 4 bases, with 6 bases left in between. CDR3 nucleotide sequence: TGTGCCAGCAGTTACGGACTGAATCAGCCCCAGCATTTT. Protein product: CASSYGLNQPQHF.

This clonotype was observed a handful of times. V usage is TRBV18 and J usage is TRBJ1-2; D remains ambiguous. The CDR3 loop spans 13 amino acids. The V end lost 5 bases, the J end lost 8 bases, and 15 bases lay between the germline ends. Germline CDR1 is KGHSH and CDR2 is LQKENI. The chain's CDR3 is CASSSALESGYTF. The CDR3, as DNA: TGTGCCAGCTCATCCGCCCTAGAAAGCGGCTACACCTTC.

Within the sample, this clonotype is medium-sized (0.01 to 0.1%). The chain carries TRBV29-1 and TRBJ2-2, with 9 bases aligning to TRBD2. V dropped 8 bases and J dropped 2; count of bases not matched to a gene: 6. From germline, CDR1 is SQVTM and CDR2 ANQGSEA. The CDR3 runs 14 residues. The CDR3 nucleotides read TGCAGCTGTCGACTAGCGGTTAACACCGGGGAGCTGTTTTTT. This encodes CSCRLAVNTGELFF.

This clonotype showed up just a few times. The chain couples TRBV18 to TRBJ2-7, with 8 bases identical to TRBD1. The V gene end was trimmed by 3 bases and the J gene end by 2 bases; junction bases not matched to a gene: 3. The CDR3 sequence is 14 residues long. Per the germline V gene, CDR1 is KGHSH and CDR2 is LQKENI. The CDR3 sequence is CASSPIQGAYEQYF. Written as DNA, the CDR3 is TGTGCCAGCTCACCCATACAGGGGGCCTACGAGCAGTACTTC.

The V gene is TRBV5-4, the J gene TRBJ2-1, with D perhaps TRBD2 (6 bases). Germline V CDR1 and CDR2: SGHNT, YYREEE (reference sequence). With 4 bases removed from V and 7 bases from J, the gap between germline ends came to 12 bases. CDR3 length equals 13 residues. CDR3 in DNA: TGTGCCAGCAGCCGGGGACTTTGGAATGAGCAGTTCTTC. Its protein product is CASSRGLWNEQFF. Together with reference TRBV5-4 and TRBJ2-1, the CDR3 gives the full variable domain: ETGVTQSPTHLIKTRGQQVTLRCSSQSGHNTVSWYQQALGQGPQFIFQYYREEENGRGNFPPRFSGLQFPNYSSELNVNALELDDSALYLCASSRGLWNEQFFGPGTRLTVL.

The chain couples TRBV12-3 or TRBV12-4 to TRBJ2-7, with D perhaps TRBD2 (6 bases). CDR3 length equals 13 residues. Trimming left V 6 bases short and J 5 bases short, with 14 bases between. The CDR3 reads CASRHNRRDEQYF. The CDR3 DNA sequence: TGTGCCAGCAGACACAACAGGAGGGACGAGCAGTACTTC.

V usage is TRBV18 and J usage is TRBJ2-2, with 7 nucleotides matching TRBD2. There are 19 residues in the CDR3. The V segment lost 4 bases and the J segment 1 base; nucleotides outside the gene matches: 15. In germline, CDR1 is KGHSH, CDR2 LQKENI. CDR3 amino acids: CASSLLEAPGLLNTGELFF. In DNA, the CDR3 is TGTGCCAGCTCACTGCTGGAGGCTCCGGGACTACTGAACACCGGGGAGCTGTTTTTT.

The rearrangement uses TRBV12-3 or TRBV12-4 and TRBJ1-5, with 8 bases that match TRBD1. The ends lost 4 bases at V and 1 base at J; junction bases unmatched: 3. The CDR3 extends over 15 amino acids. CDR3 DNA sequence: TGTGCCAGCAGTTCGGACAGGGAAAGCAATCAGCCCCAGCATTTT. This codes for CASSSDRESNQPQHF.

By proportion, this clonotype is medium-sized. In DNA, the CDR3 is TGTGCCACCAGCAGAGGGACTAGCGGGATCGACAATGAGCAGTTCTTC. As protein: CATSRGTSGIDNEQFF. This rearrangement joins TRBV15 to TRBJ2-1; 12 bases align to TRBD2. CDR3 size: 16 residues. Germline lookup yields CDR1 LNHNV and CDR2 YYDKDF (reference sequence). J gave up 5 bases and V 1 base, and 3 bases lay outside the gene matches.

There are a few counts of this clonotype. V is TRBV19 and J is TRBJ1-5; no clear D. Germline values: CDR1 LNHDA, CDR2 SQIVND (reference sequence). CDR3 length equals 13 residues. Trimming left V 11 bases short and J 0 bases short, with 11 bases between. CDR3 sequence reads: CAGGEISNQPQHF. The CDR3, as DNA: TGTGCCGGAGGAGAGATTAGCAATCAGCCCCAGCATTTT.

This clonotype was counted a few times. This rearrangement joins TRBV19 to TRBJ1-6; D gene unclear. CDR1 is LNHDA, CDR2 SQIVND, per germline (reference sequence). The V and J ends lost 7 bases and 8 bases respectively, with 15 bases between them. This CDR3 region has 14 residues. CDR3 DNA sequence: TGTGCCAGTACAGGCCCACCGATGGATTCACCCCTCCACTTT. This gives the protein CASTGPPMDSPLHF.

This chain joins TRBV12-3 or TRBV12-4 and TRBJ2-2; no clear D. V was cut by 6 bases and J by 0 bases, with 5 bases left in between. CDR3 length: 13 residues. CDR3 bases: TGTGCCAGCAGCCGTACGAACACCGGGGAGCTGTTTTTT. This translates into CASSRTNTGELFF.

This chain connects TRBV5-6 to TRBJ2-2, with 13 bases that match TRBD2. Trimming at V came to 10 bases and at J to 3 bases, leaving 12 bases not matched to a gene. The CDR3 totals 17 residues. The germline CDR1 and CDR2 sequences are SGHDT and YYEEEE. The CDR3 DNA follows: TGTGCCCGAGAGGGACTAGCGGGACTCAAAGACACCGGGGAGCTGTTTTTT. It encodes CAREGLAGLKDTGELFF.

In this sample, this clonotype is medium-sized. The rearrangement links TRBV19 to TRBJ2-1; 11 bases map to TRBD1. The germline gives CDR1 LNHDA, CDR2 SQIVND (reference sequence). V was clipped by 7 bases and J by 8 bases; unmatched bases: 4. This CDR3 has 13 amino acids. CDR3: CASNRGQGDEQFF. The DNA of the CDR3 is TGTGCCAGTAATAGGGGACAGGGGGATGAGCAGTTCTTC.

This chain joins TRBV11-3 and TRBJ2-7, with 8 bases matching TRBD1. Germline V CDR1 and CDR2: SGHNT, YENEEA. After removal of 6 bases from V and 4 bases from J, the junction contained 8 bases not matched to a gene. The CDR3 spans 14 residues. The CDR3 DNA reads as TGTGCCAGCAGACGGACAGGGCTCCTGTACGAGCAGTACTTC. It is translated as CASRRTGLLYEQYF. The entire variable domain, with the rest obtained from reference TRBV11-3 and TRBJ2-7, is as follows: EAGVVQSPRYKIIEKKQPVAFWCNPISGHNTLYWYLQNLGQGPELLIRYENEEAVDDSQLPKDRFSAERLKGVDSTLKIQPAELGDSAVYLCASRRTGLLYEQYFGPGTRLTVT.

The table lists this clonotype with a few counts. This chain links TRBV15 with TRBJ2-3; 9 bases map to TRBD2. V trimming: 1 base; J trimming: 8 bases; junction bases outside the gene matches: 10. CDR1 and CDR2 from the germline V gene are LNHNV and YYDKDF (reference sequence). The CDR3 sequence is 16 residues long. CDR3 loop: CATSRGRGGGAFTQYF. CDR3 bases: TGTGCCACCAGCAGAGGACGGGGCGGGGGGGCTTTTACGCAGTATTTT.

The chain's CDR3 is CASRPTGQGPQHF. The CDR3 nucleotides read TGTGCCAGCAGACCGACGGGACAGGGGCCCCAGCATTTT. The V call is TRBV12-3 or TRBV12-4, the J call TRBJ1-5; 9 nucleotides match TRBD1. This CDR3 spans 13 amino acids. J gave up 9 bases and V 6 bases, and 6 bases lay outside the gene matches.

Here the CDR3 reads CSARPPDGGWNTGELFF. CDR3 coding DNA: TGCAGTGCTAGACCACCGGACGGGGGGTGGAACACCGGGGAGCTGTTTTTT. V usage is TRBV20-1 and J usage is TRBJ2-2; the match to TRBD2 covers 7 bases. This CDR3 spans 17 amino acids. V was pared by 2 bases and J by 1 base, with 10 bases of the junction left unmatched. The germline gives CDR1 DFQATT, CDR2 SNEGSKA (reference sequence).

J is TRBJ1-2 and V is TRBV12-3 or TRBV12-4; D remains unclear. V was pared by 3 bases and J by 7 bases, with 12 bases between. This CDR3 comprises 13 residues. The CDR3 sequence is CASSFSAARGYTF. CDR3 in DNA: TGTGCCAGCAGTTTTTCGGCAGCCCGTGGCTACACCTTC.

Concerning this clonotype itself: A read error is possible here, since a much larger clone lies one base away. The gene calls are TRBV30 and TRBJ2-2; a possible D gene is TRBD2 (5 bases). There are 12 residues in the CDR3. Germline assignment: CDR1 GTSNPN and CDR2 SVGIG (reference sequence). CDR3 sequence: CAWSPRVGEPFF. The CDR3 DNA sequence: TGTGCCTGGAGTCCTCGAGTCGGGGAGCCGTTTTTT.

This clonotype rates as medium-sized. This chain connects TRBV19 to TRBJ2-2; D remains ambiguous. The CDR3 is 14 residues long. Germline CDR1 and CDR2: LNHDA and SQIVND (reference sequence). Deletions cut 6 bases from V and 6 bases from J, with 14 bases between. The CDR3 region has the DNA TGTGCCAGTAGGGGGATCGGAGCGCCCGGGGAGCTGTTTTTT. It encodes CASRGIGAPGELFF.

A few counts support this clonotype. The chain joins TRBV27 to TRBJ2-1, with 9 bases aligning to TRBD1. This CDR3 has 19 amino acids. Germline CDR1 and CDR2: MNHEY and SMNVEV (reference sequence). With 1 base clipped from V and 6 bases from J, the junction kept 16 bases outside the gene matches. The CDR3 region has the DNA TGTGCCAGCAGTTTATTTTTTACCTCGACAGGGGGAACAGGCAATGAGCAGTTCTTC. Translation: CASSLFFTSTGGTGNEQFF.